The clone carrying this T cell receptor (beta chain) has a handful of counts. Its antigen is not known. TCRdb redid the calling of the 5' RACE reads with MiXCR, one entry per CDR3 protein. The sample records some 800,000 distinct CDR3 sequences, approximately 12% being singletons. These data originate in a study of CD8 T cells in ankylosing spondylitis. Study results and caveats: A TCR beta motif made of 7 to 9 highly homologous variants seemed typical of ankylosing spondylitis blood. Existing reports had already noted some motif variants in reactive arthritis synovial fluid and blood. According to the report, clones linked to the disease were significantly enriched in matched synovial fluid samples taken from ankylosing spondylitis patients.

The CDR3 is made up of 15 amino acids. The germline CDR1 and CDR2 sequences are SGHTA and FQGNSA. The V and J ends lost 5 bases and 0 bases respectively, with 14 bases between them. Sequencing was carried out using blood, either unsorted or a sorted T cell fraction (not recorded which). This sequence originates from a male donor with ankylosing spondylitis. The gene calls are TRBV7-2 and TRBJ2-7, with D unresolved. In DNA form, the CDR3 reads TGTGCCAGCAGCCCCAAGGCCAGCACCTCCTACGAGCAGTACTTC. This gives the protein CASSPKASTSYEQYF.